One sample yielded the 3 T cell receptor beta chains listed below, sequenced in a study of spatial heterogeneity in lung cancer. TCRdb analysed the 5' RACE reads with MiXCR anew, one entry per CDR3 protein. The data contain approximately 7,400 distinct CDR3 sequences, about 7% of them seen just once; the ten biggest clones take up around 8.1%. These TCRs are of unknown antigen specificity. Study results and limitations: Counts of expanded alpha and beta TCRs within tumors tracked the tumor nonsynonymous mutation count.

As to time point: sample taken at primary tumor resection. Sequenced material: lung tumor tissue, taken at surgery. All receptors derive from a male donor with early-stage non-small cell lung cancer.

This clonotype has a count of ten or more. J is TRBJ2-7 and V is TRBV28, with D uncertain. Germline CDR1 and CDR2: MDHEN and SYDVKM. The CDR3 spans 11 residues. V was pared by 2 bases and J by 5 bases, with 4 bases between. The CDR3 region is CASSLRHEQYF. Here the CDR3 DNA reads TGTGCCAGCAGTTTACGACACGAGCAGTACTTC.

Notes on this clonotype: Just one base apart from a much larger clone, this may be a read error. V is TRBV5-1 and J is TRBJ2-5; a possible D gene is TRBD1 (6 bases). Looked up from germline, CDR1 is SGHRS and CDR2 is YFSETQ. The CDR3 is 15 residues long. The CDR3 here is CASSLGPSRGETRYF. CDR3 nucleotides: TGCGCCAGCAGCTTAGGACCAAGCAGGGGAGAGACCCGGTACTTC.

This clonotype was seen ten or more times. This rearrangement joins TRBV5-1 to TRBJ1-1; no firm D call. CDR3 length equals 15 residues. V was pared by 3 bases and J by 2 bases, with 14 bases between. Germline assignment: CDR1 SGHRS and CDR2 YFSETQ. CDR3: CASSSNPTGNTEAFF. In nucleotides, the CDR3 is TGCGCCAGCAGCTCGAATCCGACGGGTAACACTGAAGCTTTCTTT.